The sequence of this TCR beta chain was determined in a study of blood T cells in healthy people across ages. Notes on the study in general: CMV status of donors was not determined, possibly confounding expanded clonotype changes. Diversity estimates drawn from one million T cells were deemed underestimates. The long-lived group displayed more naive CD4+ cells, plus higher diversity, than the aged donors did. Per-million-T-cell TCR beta diversity fell roughly linearly with age.

Trimming stripped 5 bases from V and 2 bases from J, with 7 bases between. The CDR3 runs 12 residues. CDR1 DFQATT and CDR2 SNEGSKA come from the germline V gene (reference sequence). This clonotype was seen a few times. Its antigen is unknown. The authors ran a second PCR of roughly 6 to 12 cycles using a sample-barcoded 5' primer and a J-beta primer mix. Each CDR3 protein gets one entry after TCRdb re-called the 5' RACE reads with MiXCR. Of 450,000 to 700,000 distinct CDR3 sequences in the sample, 27% were seen once. The chain recombines TRBV20-1 with TRBJ1-3; possibly TRBD1 for D (5 bases). The sequence derives from a woman in her sixties or seventies in good health. The sample consisted of blood. The CDR3: CSASGPGNTIYF. DNA for the CDR3: TGCAGTGCTTCGGGACCTGGAAACACCATATATTTT.